What follows are 4 T cell receptor beta chains derived from one specimen sequenced in a study of T cells in Graves' hyperthyroidism and ophthalmopathy. RNA transcripts provided the source from which TCR beta CDR3 regions were amplified. A first-round RT-PCR of the TCR CDR3 used the HTBI primer set. Via MiXCR, TCRdb re-called the multiplex PCR reads, giving one row per CDR3 protein. The data show approximately 740,000 distinct CDR3 sequences, with around 15% seen just once and 10% held by the top ten. The sequenced material came from blood. These receptors were collected from a woman aged 18-30 years with Graves' hyperthyroidism.

This clonotype was detected ten times or more. The rearrangement joins TRBV5-1 to TRBJ2-1; possibly TRBD1 for D (5 bases). The germline CDR1 and CDR2 sequences are SGHRS and YFSETQ. The CDR3 loop spans 16 amino acids. The V gene lost 4 bases and the J gene lost 7 bases, with 21 bases spanning the gap. The CDR3 region has the DNA TGCGCCAGCAGCCCAAGGGGTGGGTCTCGAGCTAATGAGCAGTTCTTC. Its translation: CASSPRGGSRANEQFF.

At least ten counts were recorded for this clonotype. The chain joins TRBV20-1 to TRBJ2-1, with TRBD2 matching 8 bases. This CDR3 is built from 15 residues. Trimming cost V 3 bases and J 3 bases; bases outside gene matches: 7. Germline CDR1 DFQATT, CDR2 SNEGSKA (reference sequence). CDR3 sequence: CSARFGGLDYNEQFF. CDR3 sequence (DNA): TGCAGTGCTAGGTTTGGGGGACTAGACTACAATGAGCAGTTCTTC.

This clonotype was observed many times. V is TRBV13 and J is TRBJ2-7; 10 bases agree with TRBD2. Germline CDR1 and CDR2: PRHDT and FYEKMQ (reference sequence). The CDR3 covers 16 residues. V lost 3 bases and J lost 3; bases outside the gene matches: 8. The CDR3 is CASSLNSGGLNYEQYF. CDR3 coding DNA: TGTGCCAGCAGCTTGAATAGCGGGGGGCTCAACTACGAGCAGTACTTC.

This clonotype has more than one count but fewer than ten. This sequence joins TRBV12-3 or TRBV12-4 and TRBJ2-1; TRBD2 is a possible D gene (6 bases). This CDR3 is built from 17 residues. V was trimmed by 4 bases and J by 2 bases, leaving 18 bases between them. CDR3 residues: CASSSTEGSGTYNEQFF. The CDR3 nucleotides are TGTGCCAGCAGTTCCACCGAGGGTAGCGGCACCTACAATGAGCAGTTCTTC.